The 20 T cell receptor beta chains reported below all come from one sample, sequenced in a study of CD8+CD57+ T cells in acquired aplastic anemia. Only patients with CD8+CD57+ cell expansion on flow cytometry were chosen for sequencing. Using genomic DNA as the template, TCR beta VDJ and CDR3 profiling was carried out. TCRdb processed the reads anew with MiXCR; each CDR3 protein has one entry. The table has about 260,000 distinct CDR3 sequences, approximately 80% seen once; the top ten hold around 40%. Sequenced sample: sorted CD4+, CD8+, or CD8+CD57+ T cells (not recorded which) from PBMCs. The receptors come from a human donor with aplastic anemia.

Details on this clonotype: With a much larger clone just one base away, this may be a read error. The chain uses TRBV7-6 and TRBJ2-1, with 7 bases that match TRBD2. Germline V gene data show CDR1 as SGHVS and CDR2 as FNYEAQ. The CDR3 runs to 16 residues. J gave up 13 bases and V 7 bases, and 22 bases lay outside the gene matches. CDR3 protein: CASTLGRVPSRANQFF. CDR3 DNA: TGTGCCAGCACCCTAGGGAGGGTCCCCTCTAGGGCCAACCAGTTCTTC.

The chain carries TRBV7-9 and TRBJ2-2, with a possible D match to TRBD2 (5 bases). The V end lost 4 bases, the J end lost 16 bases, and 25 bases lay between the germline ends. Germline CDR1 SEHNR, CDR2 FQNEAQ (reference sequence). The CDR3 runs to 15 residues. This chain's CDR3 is CASSSQRSGAGDEFF. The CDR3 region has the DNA TGTGCCAGCAGCTCTCAAAGAAGCGGCGCGGGCGATGAGTTTTTT.

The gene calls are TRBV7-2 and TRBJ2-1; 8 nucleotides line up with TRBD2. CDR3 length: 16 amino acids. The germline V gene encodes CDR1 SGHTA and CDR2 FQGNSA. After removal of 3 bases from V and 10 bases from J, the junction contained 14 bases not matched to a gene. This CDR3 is CASSFKRGGGSGEQFF. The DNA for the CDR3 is TGTGCCAGCAGCTTTAAAAGGGGCGGGGGGAGCGGCGAGCAGTTCTTC.

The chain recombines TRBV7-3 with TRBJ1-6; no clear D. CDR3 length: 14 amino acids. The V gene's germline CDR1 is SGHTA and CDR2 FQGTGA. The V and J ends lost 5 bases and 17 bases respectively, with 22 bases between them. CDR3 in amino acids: CASSESCYRSQFHF. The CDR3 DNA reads TGTGCCAGCAGCGAGAGTTGCTATCGTTCGCAGTTCCACTTT. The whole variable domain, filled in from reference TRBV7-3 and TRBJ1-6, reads GAGVSQTPSNKVTEKGKYVELRCDPISGHTALYWYRQSLGQGPEFLIYFQGTGAADDSGLPNDRFFAVRPEGSVSTLKIQRTERGDSAVYLCASSESCYRSQFHFGNGTRLTVT.

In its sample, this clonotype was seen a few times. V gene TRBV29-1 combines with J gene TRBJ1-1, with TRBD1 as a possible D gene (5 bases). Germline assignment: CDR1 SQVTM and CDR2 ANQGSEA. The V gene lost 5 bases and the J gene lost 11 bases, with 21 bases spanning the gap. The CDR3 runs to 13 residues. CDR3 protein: CSVRDSSRLGAFF. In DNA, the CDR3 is TGCAGCGTTCGCGACAGTAGCCGATTAGGGGCTTTCTTT. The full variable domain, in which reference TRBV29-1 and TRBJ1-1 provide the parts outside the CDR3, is SAVISQKPSRDICQRGTSLTIQCQVDSQVTMMFWYRQQPGQSLTLIATANQGSEATYESGFVIDKFPISRPNLTFSTLTVSNMSPEDSSIYLCSVRDSSRLGAFFGQGTRLTVV.

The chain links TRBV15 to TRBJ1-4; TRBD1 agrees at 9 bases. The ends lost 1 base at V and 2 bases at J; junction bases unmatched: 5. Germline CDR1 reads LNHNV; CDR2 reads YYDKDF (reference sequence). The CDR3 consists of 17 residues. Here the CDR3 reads CATSRGTGDSTNEKLFF. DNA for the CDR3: TGTGCCACCAGCAGAGGGACAGGGGACTCCACTAATGAAAAACTGTTTTTT.

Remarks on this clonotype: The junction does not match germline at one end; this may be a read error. This CDR3 is CASSVYQNSYNQQF. CDR3 DNA sequence: TGTGCCAGCAGCGTATACCAGAACTCCTACAATCAGCAGTTT. The chain joins TRBV7-9 to TRBJ2-3; D is uncertain. The V gene's germline CDR1 is SEHNR and CDR2 FQNEAQ (reference sequence). The CDR3 has 14 residues.

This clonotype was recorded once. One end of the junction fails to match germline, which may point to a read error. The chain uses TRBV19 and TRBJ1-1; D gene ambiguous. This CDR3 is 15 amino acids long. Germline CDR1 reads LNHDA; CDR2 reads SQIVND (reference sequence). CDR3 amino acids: CASSIALTANNEDFF. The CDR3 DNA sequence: TGTGCCAGTAGCATAGCTCTCACAGCCAACAATGAAGATTTCTTT.

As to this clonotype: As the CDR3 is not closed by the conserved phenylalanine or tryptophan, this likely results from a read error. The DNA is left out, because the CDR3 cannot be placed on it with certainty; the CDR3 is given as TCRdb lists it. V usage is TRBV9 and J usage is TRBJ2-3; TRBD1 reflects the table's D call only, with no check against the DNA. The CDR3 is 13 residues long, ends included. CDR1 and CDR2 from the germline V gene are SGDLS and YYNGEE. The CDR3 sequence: CASSVGGANNSPL.

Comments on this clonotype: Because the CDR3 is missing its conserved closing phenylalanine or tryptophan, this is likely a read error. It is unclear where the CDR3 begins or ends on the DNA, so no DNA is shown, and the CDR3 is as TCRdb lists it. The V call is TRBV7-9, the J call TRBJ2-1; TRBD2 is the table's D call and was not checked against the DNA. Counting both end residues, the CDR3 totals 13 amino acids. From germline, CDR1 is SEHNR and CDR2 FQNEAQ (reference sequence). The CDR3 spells CASSLPASYEQNV.

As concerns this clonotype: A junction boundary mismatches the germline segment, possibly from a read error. The CDR3 here is CASSVGGRSDTLYF. CDR3 DNA: TGTGCCAGCAGCGTAGGGGGCAGATCAGATACGCTGTACTTT. The chain couples TRBV9 to TRBJ1-6, with D perhaps matching TRBD1 (5 bases). Per germline, CDR1 SGDLS and CDR2 YYNGEE. This CDR3 comprises 14 residues.

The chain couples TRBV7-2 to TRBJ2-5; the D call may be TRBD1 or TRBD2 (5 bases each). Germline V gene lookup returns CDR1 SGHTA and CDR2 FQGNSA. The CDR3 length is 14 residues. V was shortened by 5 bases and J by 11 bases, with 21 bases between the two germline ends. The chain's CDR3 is CASSRGPGQENQYF. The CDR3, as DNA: TGTGCCAGCAGCAGGGGACCTGGCCAAGAGAATCAGTACTTC.

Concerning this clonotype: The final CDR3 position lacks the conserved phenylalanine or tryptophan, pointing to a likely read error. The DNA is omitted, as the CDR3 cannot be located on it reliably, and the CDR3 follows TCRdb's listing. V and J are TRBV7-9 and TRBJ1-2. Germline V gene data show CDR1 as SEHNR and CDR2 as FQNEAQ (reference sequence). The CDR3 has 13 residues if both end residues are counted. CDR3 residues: CASSQALAYGSTV.

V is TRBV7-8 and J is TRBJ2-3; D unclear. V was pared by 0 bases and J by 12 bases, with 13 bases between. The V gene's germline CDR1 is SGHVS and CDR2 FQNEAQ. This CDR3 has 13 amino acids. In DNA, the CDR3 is TGTGCCAGCAGCTTAGCGGGAAGAGCTGATCAGTATTTT. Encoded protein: CASSLAGRADQYF.

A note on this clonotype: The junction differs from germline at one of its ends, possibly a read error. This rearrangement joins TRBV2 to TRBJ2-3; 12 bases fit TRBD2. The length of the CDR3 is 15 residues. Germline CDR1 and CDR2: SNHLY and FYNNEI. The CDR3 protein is CASRQGLAGRQTHGF. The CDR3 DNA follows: TGTGCCAGCAGACAAGGACTAGCGGGAAGACAGACGCACGGGTTT.

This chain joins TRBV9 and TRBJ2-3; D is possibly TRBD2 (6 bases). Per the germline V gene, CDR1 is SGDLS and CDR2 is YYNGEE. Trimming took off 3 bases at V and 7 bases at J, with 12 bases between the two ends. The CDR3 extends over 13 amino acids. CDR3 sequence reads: CASSDGGKNTQYF. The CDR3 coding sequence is TGTGCCAGCAGCGACGGGGGAAAAAATACGCAGTATTTT. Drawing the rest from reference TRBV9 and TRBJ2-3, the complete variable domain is DSGVTQTPKHLITATGQRVTLRCSPRSGDLSVYWYQQSLDQGLQFLIQYYNGEERAKGNILERFSAQQFPDLHSELNLSSLELGDSALYFCASSDGGKNTQYFGPGTRLTVL.

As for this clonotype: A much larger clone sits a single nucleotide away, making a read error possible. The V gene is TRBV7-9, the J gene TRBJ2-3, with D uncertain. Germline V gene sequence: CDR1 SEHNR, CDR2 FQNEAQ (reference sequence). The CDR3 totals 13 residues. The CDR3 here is CASSLAGTDTKYF. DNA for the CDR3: TGTGCCAGCAGCTTAGCGGGCACAGATACGAAGTATTTT.

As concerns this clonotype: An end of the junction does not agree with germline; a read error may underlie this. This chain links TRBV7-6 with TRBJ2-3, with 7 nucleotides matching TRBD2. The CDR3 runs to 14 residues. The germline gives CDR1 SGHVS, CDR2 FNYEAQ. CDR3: CASTLGRGPAAANF. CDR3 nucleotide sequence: TGTGCCAGCACCCTAGGGAGGGGTCCCGCTGCGGCCAATTTT.

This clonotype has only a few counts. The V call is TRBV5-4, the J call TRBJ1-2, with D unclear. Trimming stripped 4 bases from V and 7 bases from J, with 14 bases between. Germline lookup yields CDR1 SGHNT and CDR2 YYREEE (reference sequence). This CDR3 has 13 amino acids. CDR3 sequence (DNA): TGTGCCAGCAGCCTTAGTAGTGCAGGTGGCTACACCTTC. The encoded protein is CASSLSSAGGYTF.

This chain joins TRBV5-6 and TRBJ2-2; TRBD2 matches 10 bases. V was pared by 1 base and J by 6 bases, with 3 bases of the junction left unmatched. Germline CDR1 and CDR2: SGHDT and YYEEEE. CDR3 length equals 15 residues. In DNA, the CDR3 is TGTGCCAGCAGCTTGTTTAGCGGGGGGTCCGGGGAGCTGTTTTTT. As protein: CASSLFSGGSGELFF.